The present entry profiles one T cell receptor (beta chain) with its context. Other DNA sequences of this sample code for an identical CDR3. The table came from immunoSEQ multiplex PCR; TCRdb's copy has only in-frame clones and leaves some out. The sample holds some 1,300 clones; roughly 85% are singletons and the top ten take about 19%. This sample is part of a study of brain metastases from non-small cell lung cancer. This CDR3 comprises 11 residues. Trimming removed 3 bases from V and 5 bases from J, with 5 bases in between. Sequencing used tumor-adjacent normal tissue. The chain is built from TRBV12-3 or TRBV12-4 and TRBJ2-7; D is ambiguous. The source of this sequence is a donor at least 40 years old with non-small cell lung cancer. In DNA, the CDR3 is TGTGCCAGCAGTTTTGGCGACGAGCAGTACTTC. Its protein is CASSFGDEQYF.